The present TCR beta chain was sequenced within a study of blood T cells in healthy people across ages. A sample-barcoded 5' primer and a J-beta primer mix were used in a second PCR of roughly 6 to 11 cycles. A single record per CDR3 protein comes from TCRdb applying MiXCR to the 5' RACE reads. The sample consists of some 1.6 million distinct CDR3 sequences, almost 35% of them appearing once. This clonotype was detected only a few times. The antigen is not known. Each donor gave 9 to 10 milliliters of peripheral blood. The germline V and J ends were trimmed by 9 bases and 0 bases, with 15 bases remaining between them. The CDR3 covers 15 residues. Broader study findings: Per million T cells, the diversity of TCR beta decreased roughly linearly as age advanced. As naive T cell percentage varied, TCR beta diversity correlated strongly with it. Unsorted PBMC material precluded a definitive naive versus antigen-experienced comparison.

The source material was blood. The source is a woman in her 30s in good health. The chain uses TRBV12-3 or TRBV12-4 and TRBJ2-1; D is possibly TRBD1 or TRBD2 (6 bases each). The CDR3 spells CASTEGGSSYNEQFF. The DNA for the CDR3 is TGTGCCAGTACCGAGGGGGGAAGCTCCTACAATGAGCAGTTCTTC.